Given below is one TCR beta chain in context. What it recognizes is unknown. The V segment lost 6 bases and the J segment 4 bases; nucleotides outside the gene matches: 5. Germline CDR1 and CDR2: DFQATT and SNEGSKA (reference sequence). There are 13 residues in the CDR3. The sample belongs to a study of CD8+CD57+ T cells in acquired aplastic anemia. Study-wide context: Across the sorted CD4+ and CD8+ cells, DNA amounts averaged roughly 3 ug.

Study-level results: Overlapping CD8+ CDR3 repertoires of patients and controls contained some 27 shared sequences. Controls did not differ significantly from patients in CD8+ Simpson's diversity.

Patients who underwent sequencing had shown CD8+CD57+ cell expansion by flow cytometry. Patients had received no therapy at the time of blood sampling. Template material for TCR beta VDJ and CDR3 profiling consisted of genomic DNA. TCRdb itself ran the reads through MiXCR, one entry per CDR3 protein. The top ten hold 0.8% to 0.85% of the sample, which has around 430,000 distinct CDR3 sequences, more than 25% seen once. V is TRBV20-1 and J is TRBJ2-5; TRBD2 matches at 10 bases. This sequence originates from a human donor with aplastic anemia. Sequenced sample: sorted CD4+, CD8+, or CD8+CD57+ T cells (not recorded which) from PBMCs. CDR3 nucleotide sequence: TGCAGTGCAAGGCTAGCGGGGGCAGAGACCCAGTACTTC. This gives the protein CSARLAGAETQYF.